The sequence of this T cell receptor (beta chain) was determined in a study of blood T cell repertoires in COVID-19 (dated by TCRdb to 2018 to 2020). In terms of the full investigation: Collaborator samples came from the United States, Italy and Spain and covered acute and convalescent phases of COVID-19. The material from the prospective study consisted of cDNA or gDNA derived from T cells, B-cell-depleted T cells, or PBMCs. The dataset comprised deeply sampled blood TCRbeta repertoires from subjects exposed to, actively infected with, or recovered from COVID-19. The repertoires were made available in a free public database intended to serve as a resource for research on the immune response to SARS-CoV-2. The samples were drawn from two sources: the first 160 participants of the ongoing ImmuneRACE study, and 1,254 subjects contributed by 6 global collaborators. Nearly every sample came with metadata listing a de-identified subject ID, COVID-19 status, age in years and sex. Where available, HLA class I and class II types were obtained from metadata supplied by the sample provider rather than from assay-based typing. What the work shows at the level of the full study, not this receptor alone: The amount of clinical and demographic metadata varied by source and participant and was provided uncurated.

Whole blood was collected in K2EDTA tubes by collaborating institutions according to the institutions' own protocols. For TCRbeta analysis, collaborators shipped samples as frozen whole blood, isolated PBMCs, or DNA extracted from either of those sample types. TCRbeta CDR3 regions were amplified from genomic DNA by means of the immunoSEQ Assay, a bias-controlled multiplex PCR. For the original study's pipeline: Nucleated cell counts per sample were estimated from amplification of reference gene primers within the assay. To quantify the absolute abundance of each unique TCRbeta CDR3 rearrangement, sequence reads were collapsed and filtered. Productive Simpson clonality was computed per sample as the square root of Simpson's diversity index over productive rearrangements. TCRdb limited this immuneACCESS table to in-frame rearrangements with V and J called. A share of clones is missing; checked studies link under half to unresolved V genes, and the rest is unexplained. V and J calls and clone size are as listed in that table; D and trimming were resolved from the DNA. This sample lists 50,000 to 75,000 clones; 65% to 85% were detected once. Less than 25% of the sample goes to the ten largest clones.

V loses 8 bases at its end and J loses 5 bases; junction bases beyond the gene matches: 7. The CDR3 starts with the cysteine, ends with the phenylalanine, and has 13 residues. Just CDR3 DNA is preserved here, 39 bases in frame from base 1. For CDR1 and CDR2, the germline V gene lists SGHRS and YFSETQ. This clone showed up just a few times. No antigen is known for it. One base away there is no much larger clone; base qualities are not given. This TCR was sampled from a man at least 80 years old with active or convalescent COVID-19. The rearranged segments are TRBV5-1 and TRBJ2-1, with 7 bases in between that match TRBD1. Source material: peripheral blood. The DNA reads as follows: TGCGCCAGTACTTTCACAGGGGACAATGAGCAGTTCTTC. It codes for CASTFTGDNEQFF.